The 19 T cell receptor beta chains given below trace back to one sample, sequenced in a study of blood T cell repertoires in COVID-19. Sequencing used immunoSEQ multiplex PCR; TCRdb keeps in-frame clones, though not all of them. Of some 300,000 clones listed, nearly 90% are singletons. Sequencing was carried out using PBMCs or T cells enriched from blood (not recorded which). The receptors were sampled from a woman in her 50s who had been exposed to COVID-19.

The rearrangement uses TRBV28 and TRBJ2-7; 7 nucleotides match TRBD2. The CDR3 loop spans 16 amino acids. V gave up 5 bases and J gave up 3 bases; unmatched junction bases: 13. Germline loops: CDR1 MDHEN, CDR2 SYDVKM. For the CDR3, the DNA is TGTGCCAGCAGTACCCCGTGGGAGGGTAAGGGCTACGAGCAGTACTTC. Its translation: CASSTPWEGKGYEQYF.

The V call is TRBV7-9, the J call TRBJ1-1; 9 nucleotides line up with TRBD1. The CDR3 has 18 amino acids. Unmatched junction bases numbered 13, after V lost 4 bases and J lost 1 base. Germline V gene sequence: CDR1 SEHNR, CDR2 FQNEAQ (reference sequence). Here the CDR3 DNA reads TGTGCCAGCAGCTCTAGTTCCGGAGTGGGACAGGGGAACACTGAAGCTTTCTTT. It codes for CASSSSSGVGQGNTEAFF. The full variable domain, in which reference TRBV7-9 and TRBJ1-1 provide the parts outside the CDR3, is DTGVSQNPRHKITKRGQNVTFRCDPISEHNRLYWYRQTLGQGPEFLTYFQNEAQLEKSRLLSDRFSAERPKGSFSTLEIQRTEQGDSAMYLCASSSSSGVGQGNTEAFFGQGTRLTVV.

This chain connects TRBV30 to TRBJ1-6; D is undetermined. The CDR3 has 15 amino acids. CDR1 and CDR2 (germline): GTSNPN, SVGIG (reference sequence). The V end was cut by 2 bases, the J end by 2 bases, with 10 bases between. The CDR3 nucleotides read TGTGCCTGGAGTAGAGTGCTCCCCTATAATTCACCCCTCCACTTT. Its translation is CAWSRVLPYNSPLHF.

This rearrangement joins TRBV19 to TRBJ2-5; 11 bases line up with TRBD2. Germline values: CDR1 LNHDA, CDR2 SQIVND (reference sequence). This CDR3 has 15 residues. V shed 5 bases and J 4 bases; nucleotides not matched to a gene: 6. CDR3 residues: CASSQTSGVLETQYF. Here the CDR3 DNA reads TGTGCCAGTAGTCAGACTAGCGGGGTCCTAGAGACCCAGTACTTC.

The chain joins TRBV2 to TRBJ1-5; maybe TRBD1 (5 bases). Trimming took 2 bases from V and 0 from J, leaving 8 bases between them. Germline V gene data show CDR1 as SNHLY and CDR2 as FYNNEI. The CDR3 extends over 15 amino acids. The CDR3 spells CASSEPGDSNQPQHF. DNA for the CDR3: TGTGCCAGCAGTGAACCGGGGGATAGCAATCAGCCCCAGCATTTT.

CDR3 coding DNA: TGTGCCAGCAGTGGGACAGGGGGGTTTGGGGAGACCCAGTACTTC. Translating gives CASSGTGGFGETQYF. This chain uses TRBV2 with TRBJ2-5; 10 bases are a match to TRBD1. The CDR3 is made up of 15 amino acids. From germline, CDR1 is SNHLY and CDR2 FYNNEI. The trim removed 4 bases at V and 5 bases at J, leaving 7 bases unmatched.

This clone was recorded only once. Here the CDR3 DNA reads TGTGCCAGCAGTGAAAGCAGGGGGATATACTACGAGCAGTACTTC. It yields the protein CASSESRGIYYEQYF. The V gene is TRBV2, the J gene TRBJ2-7, with TRBD1 matching over 7 bases. This CDR3 spans 15 amino acids. The germline CDR1 and CDR2 sequences are SNHLY and FYNNEI. The junction had 7 bases not matched to a gene; V was cut back by 2 bases and J by 3 bases. Full variable domain (rest looked up from reference TRBV2 and TRBJ2-7): EPEVTQTPSHQVTQMGQEVILRCVPISNHLYFYWYRQILGQKVEFLVSFYNNEISEKSEIFDDQFSVERPDGSNFTLKIRSTKLEDSAMYFCASSESRGIYYEQYFGPGTRLTVT.

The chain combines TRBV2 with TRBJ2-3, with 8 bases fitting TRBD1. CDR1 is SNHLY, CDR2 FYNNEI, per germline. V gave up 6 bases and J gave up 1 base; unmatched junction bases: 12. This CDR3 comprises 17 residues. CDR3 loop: CASSPTSNRGGTDTQYF. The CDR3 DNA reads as TGTGCCAGCAGCCCGACCTCAAACAGGGGGGGCACAGATACGCAGTATTTT.

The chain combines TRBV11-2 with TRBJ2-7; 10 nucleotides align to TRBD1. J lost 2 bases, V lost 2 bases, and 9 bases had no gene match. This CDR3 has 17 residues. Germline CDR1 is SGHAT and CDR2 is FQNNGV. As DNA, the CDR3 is TGTGCCAGCAGCTTATCAGGCCTTGGACAGGGGGCCTACGAGCAGTACTTC. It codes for CASSLSGLGQGAYEQYF.

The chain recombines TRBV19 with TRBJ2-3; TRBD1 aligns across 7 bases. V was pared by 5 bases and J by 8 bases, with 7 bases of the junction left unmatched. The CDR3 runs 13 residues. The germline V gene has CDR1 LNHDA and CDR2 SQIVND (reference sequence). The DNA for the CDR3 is TGTGCCAGTAGTGACCGAACAGGGGCTACGCAGTATTTT. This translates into CASSDRTGATQYF. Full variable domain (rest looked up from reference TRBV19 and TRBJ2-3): DGGITQSPKYLFRKEGQNVTLSCEQNLNHDAMYWYRQDPGQGLRLIYYSQIVNDFQKGDIAEGYSVSREKKESFPLTVTSAQKNPTAFYLCASSDRTGATQYFGPGTRLTVL.

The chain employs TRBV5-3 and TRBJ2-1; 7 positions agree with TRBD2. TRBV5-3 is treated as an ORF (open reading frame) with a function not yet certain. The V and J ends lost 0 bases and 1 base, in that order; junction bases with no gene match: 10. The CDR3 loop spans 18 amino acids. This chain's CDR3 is CARSLARLAENSYNEQFF. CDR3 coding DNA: TGTGCCAGAAGCTTGGCGAGGCTAGCGGAAAATTCCTACAATGAGCAGTTCTTC.

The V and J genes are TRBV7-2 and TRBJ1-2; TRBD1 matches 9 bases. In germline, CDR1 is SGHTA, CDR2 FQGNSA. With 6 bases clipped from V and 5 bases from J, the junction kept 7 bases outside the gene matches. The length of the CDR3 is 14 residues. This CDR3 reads CASSFRTGEYGYTF. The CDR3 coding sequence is TGTGCCAGCAGTTTCAGGACAGGGGAATATGGCTACACCTTC.

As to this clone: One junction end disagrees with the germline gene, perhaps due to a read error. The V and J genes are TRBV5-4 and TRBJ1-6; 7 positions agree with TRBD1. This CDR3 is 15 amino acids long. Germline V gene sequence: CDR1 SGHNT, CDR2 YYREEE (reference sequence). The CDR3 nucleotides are TGTGCCGGCAGCCAGGGGGGCTCCTATAATTCACCCCTCCACTTT. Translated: CAGSQGGSYNSPLHF.

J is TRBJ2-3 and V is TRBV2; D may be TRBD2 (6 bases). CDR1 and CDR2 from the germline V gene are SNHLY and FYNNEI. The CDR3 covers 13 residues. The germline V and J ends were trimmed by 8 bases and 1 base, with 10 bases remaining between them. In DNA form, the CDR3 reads TGTGCCAGCGGGCGGGGCGGCACAGATACGCAGTATTTT. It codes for CASGRGGTDTQYF.

DNA for the CDR3: TGCGCCAGCAGCTCGGACCCAGGGACATACGAGCAGTACTTC. This translates into CASSSDPGTYEQYF. The chain uses TRBV5-1 and TRBJ2-7, with D perhaps matching TRBD1 (6 bases). This CDR3 has 14 amino acids. The ends were cut back, 3 bases at V and 4 bases at J, with 14 bases in the middle. Germline assignment: CDR1 SGHRS and CDR2 YFSETQ.

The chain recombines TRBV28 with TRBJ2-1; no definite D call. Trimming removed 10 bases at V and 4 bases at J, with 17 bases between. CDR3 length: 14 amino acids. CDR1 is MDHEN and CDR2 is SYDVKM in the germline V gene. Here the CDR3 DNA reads TGTGCCACACACCGAACGCGGCATTACAATGAGCAGTTCTTC. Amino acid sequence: CATHRTRHYNEQFF.

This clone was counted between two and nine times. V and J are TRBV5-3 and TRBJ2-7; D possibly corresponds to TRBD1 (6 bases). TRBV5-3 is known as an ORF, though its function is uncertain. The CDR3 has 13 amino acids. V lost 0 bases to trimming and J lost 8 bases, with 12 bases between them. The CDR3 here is CARSLATGSKQYF. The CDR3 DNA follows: TGTGCCAGAAGCTTGGCGACAGGTTCTAAGCAGTACTTC.

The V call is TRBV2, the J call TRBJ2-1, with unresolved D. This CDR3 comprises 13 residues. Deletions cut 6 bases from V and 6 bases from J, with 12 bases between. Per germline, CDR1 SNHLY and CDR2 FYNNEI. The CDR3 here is CASREISPNEQFF. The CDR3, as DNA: TGTGCCAGCAGGGAAATTTCTCCCAATGAGCAGTTCTTC.

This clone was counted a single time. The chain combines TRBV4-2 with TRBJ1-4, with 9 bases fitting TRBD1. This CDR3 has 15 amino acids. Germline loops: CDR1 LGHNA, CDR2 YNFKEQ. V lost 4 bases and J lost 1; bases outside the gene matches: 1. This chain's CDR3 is CASSLGQGTNEKLFF. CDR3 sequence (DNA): TGTGCCAGCAGCCTGGGACAGGGAACTAATGAAAAACTGTTTTTT.